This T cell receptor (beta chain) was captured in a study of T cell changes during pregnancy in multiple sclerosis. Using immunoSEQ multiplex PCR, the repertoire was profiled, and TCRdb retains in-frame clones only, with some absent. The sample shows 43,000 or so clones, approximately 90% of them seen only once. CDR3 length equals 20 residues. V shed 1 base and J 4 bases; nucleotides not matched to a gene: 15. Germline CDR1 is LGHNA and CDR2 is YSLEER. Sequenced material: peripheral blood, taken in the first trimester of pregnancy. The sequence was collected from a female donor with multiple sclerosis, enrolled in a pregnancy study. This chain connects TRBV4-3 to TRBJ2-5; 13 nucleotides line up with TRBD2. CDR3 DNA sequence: TGCGCCAGCAGCCAAGTCTGGCGGTCACCGGGACTAGCGGGGACAGAGACCCAGTACTTC. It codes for CASSQVWRSPGLAGTETQYF.